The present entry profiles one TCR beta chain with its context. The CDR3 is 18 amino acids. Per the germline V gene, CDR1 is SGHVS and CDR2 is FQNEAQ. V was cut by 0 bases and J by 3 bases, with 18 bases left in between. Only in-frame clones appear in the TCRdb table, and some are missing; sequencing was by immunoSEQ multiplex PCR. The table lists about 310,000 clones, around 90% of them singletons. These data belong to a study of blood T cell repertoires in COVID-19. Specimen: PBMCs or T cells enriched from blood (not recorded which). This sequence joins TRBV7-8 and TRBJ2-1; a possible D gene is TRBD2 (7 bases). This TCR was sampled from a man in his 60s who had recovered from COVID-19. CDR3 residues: CASSLALGAASGYNEQFF. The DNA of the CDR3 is TGTGCCAGCAGCTTAGCTTTGGGGGCGGCTAGCGGCTACAATGAGCAGTTCTTC.